The source of this T cell receptor beta chain is a study of blood T cell repertoires in COVID-19. Overall study context: Donors in the United States, Italy and Spain gave samples during acute or convalescent COVID-19. Nucleic acid was either cDNA or gDNA, and it came from T cells, B-cell-depleted T cells, or PBMCs.

Germline V CDR1 and CDR2: SGDLS, YYNGEE. There are 13 residues in the CDR3. Between the trimmed V and J ends, which lost 2 bases and 5 bases, there was a span of 7 bases. Original methodology: Reference gene primer amplification gave nucleated cell count estimates. Method: immunoSEQ multiplex PCR; TCRdb's copy keeps in-frame clones and lacks some. That table gives V, J and clone size, and the DNA gave D and trimming. In the table there are around 400,000 clones, 89% of which are singletons. The sample consisted of peripheral blood. This sequence was found in a man aged 40-49 years with acute or convalescent COVID-19. The chain uses TRBV9 and TRBJ1-4; D is ambiguous. The CDR3 nucleotides are TGTGCCAGCAGCGTCCCCCCAAATGAAAAACTGTTTTTT. Translated: CASSVPPNEKLFF.